The rows below give T cell receptor beta chains drawn from one sample of a study of blood T cell repertoires in COVID-19. Produced via immunoSEQ multiplex PCR; TCRdb's table is partial and in-frame only. This table has fewer than 200,000 clones, over 65% appearing once. Material: PBMCs or T cells enriched from blood (not recorded which). All receptors come from a woman aged 50 to 65 who had recovered from COVID-19. The CDR3 runs from the conserved cysteine through the conserved F or W. The D gene is left open where the match is weak. Clone size is shown for a subset of rows, as once, few, many or a class of expanded clone.

d_call: TRBD1
j_call: TRBJ1-1
clone_size: NA
v_call: TRBV30
cdr3_nt: TGTGCCTGGGCCCGGACAGGGATGAACACTGAAGCTTTCTTT
cdr3_aa: CAWARTGMNTEAFF

d_call: NA
j_call: TRBJ1-2
clone_size: NA
v_call: TRBV11-3
cdr3_nt: TGTGCCAGCAGCTTAGATCAGGCTAACTATGGCTACACCTTC
cdr3_aa: CASSLDQANYGYTF

d_call: NA
j_call: TRBJ1-5
clone_size: NA
v_call: TRBV19
cdr3_nt: TGTGCCAGTAGTCTCCGGGACACTAATCAGCCCCAGCATTTT
cdr3_aa: CASSLRDTNQPQHF

d_call: NA
j_call: TRBJ1-3
clone_size: NA
v_call: TRBV6-5
cdr3_nt: TGTGCCAGCAGGACGACAGTGGAAAGGAACACCATATATTTT
cdr3_aa: CASRTTVERNTIYF

d_call: NA
j_call: TRBJ1-1
clone_size: NA
v_call: TRBV3-1/TRBV3-2
cdr3_nt: TGTGCCAGCTCACCCGAACCGAGGCACACTGAAGCTTTCTTT
cdr3_aa: CASSPEPRHTEAFF

d_call: NA
j_call: TRBJ1-1
clone_size: NA
v_call: TRBV10-1
cdr3_nt: TGCGCCAGCAGGAGGAATATGAACACTGAAGCTTTCTTT
cdr3_aa: CASRRNMNTEAFF

d_call: NA
j_call: TRBJ1-3
clone_size: NA
v_call: TRBV6-2/TRBV6-3
cdr3_nt: TGTGCCAGCAGTCAGGGTCGAAGAAACACCATATATTTT
cdr3_aa: CASSQGRRNTIYF

d_call: NA
j_call: TRBJ1-6
clone_size: NA
v_call: TRBV5-4
cdr3_nt: TGTGCCAGCAGCTTTACAGGAGCGGGGGCGAATTCACCCCTCCACTTT
cdr3_aa: CASSFTGAGANSPLHF

d_call: TRBD1
j_call: TRBJ1-2
clone_size: NA
v_call: TRBV28
cdr3_nt: TGTGCCAGCAGTTTCGACAGGGGTTTAGATGGCTACACCTTC
cdr3_aa: CASSFDRGLDGYTF

d_call: NA
j_call: TRBJ2-3
clone_size: NA
v_call: TRBV6-5
cdr3_nt: TGTGCCAGCAGGGCTACAGCCGATACGCAGTATTTT
cdr3_aa: CASRATADTQYF

d_call: NA
j_call: TRBJ1-5
clone_size: NA
v_call: TRBV6-5
cdr3_nt: TGTGCCAGCAGTACCCAGGGTTCGCAGCCCCAGCATTTT
cdr3_aa: CASSTQGSQPQHF

d_call: NA
j_call: TRBJ1-5
clone_size: NA
v_call: TRBV7-2
cdr3_nt: TGTGCCAGCAGCTTCTACCCGGATCAGCCCCAGCATTTT
cdr3_aa: CASSFYPDQPQHF

d_call: NA
j_call: TRBJ1-4
clone_size: NA
v_call: TRBV6-5
cdr3_nt: TGTGCCAGCAGCCGAAGACAGTTACGAAATGAAAAACTGTTTTTT
cdr3_aa: CASSRRQLRNEKLFF

d_call: NA
j_call: TRBJ1-2
clone_size: NA
v_call: TRBV5-1
cdr3_nt: TGCGCCAGCAGCTTGGTGGAGGGAGATGGCTACACCTTC
cdr3_aa: CASSLVEGDGYTF

d_call: NA
j_call: TRBJ1-4
clone_size: NA
v_call: TRBV5-1
cdr3_nt: TGCGCCAGCTCGGACAGCTCAACTAATGAAAAACTGTTTTTT
cdr3_aa: CASSDSSTNEKLFF

d_call: NA
j_call: TRBJ1-6
clone_size: NA
v_call: TRBV19
cdr3_nt: TGTGCCAGTAGTATGTATGGGGGCTGGGATTCACCCCTCCACTTT
cdr3_aa: CASSMYGGWDSPLHF

d_call: NA
j_call: TRBJ1-1
clone_size: NA
v_call: TRBV5-6
cdr3_nt: TGTGCCAGCAGCTTGTCTGAGACTGAAGCTTTCTTT
cdr3_aa: CASSLSETEAFF

d_call: TRBD1
j_call: TRBJ2-1
clone_size: NA
v_call: TRBV5-4
cdr3_nt: TGTGCCAGCAGCTCCGGACAGGGCTCCTACAATGAGCAGTTCTTC
cdr3_aa: CASSSGQGSYNEQFF

d_call: NA
j_call: TRBJ1-2
clone_size: NA
v_call: TRBV4-2
cdr3_nt: TGTGCCAGCAGCCAACCCAGCGGGGGTCTCTATGGCTACACCTTC
cdr3_aa: CASSQPSGGLYGYTF

d_call: NA
j_call: TRBJ1-6
clone_size: NA
v_call: TRBV18
cdr3_nt: TGTGCCAGCTCACGATCGGGGGAACGGTCACCCCTCCACTTT
cdr3_aa: CASSRSGERSPLHF

d_call: NA
j_call: TRBJ1-5
clone_size: NA
v_call: TRBV11-2
cdr3_nt: TGTGCCAGCAGCTTGAACGGAGGTCAGCCCCAGCATTTT
cdr3_aa: CASSLNGGQPQHF

d_call: NA
j_call: TRBJ2-1
clone_size: NA
v_call: TRBV7-2
cdr3_nt: TGTGCCAGCAGCTTCACTGGACTCTCCCCCGATGAGCAGTTCTTC
cdr3_aa: CASSFTGLSPDEQFF

d_call: NA
j_call: TRBJ1-2
clone_size: NA
v_call: TRBV9
cdr3_nt: TGTGCCAGCAGCGTTGCAGGGGTAGATGACTATGGCTACACCTTC
cdr3_aa: CASSVAGVDDYGYTF

d_call: TRBD1
j_call: TRBJ2-5
clone_size: NA
v_call: TRBV10-3
cdr3_nt: TGTGCCATCAGTGAGTCGTCCAGGGGGCGCCCAGAGACCCAGTACTTC
cdr3_aa: CAISESSRGRPETQYF

d_call: TRBD1
j_call: TRBJ1-1
clone_size: NA
v_call: TRBV11-2
cdr3_nt: TGTGCCAGCAGCTTAGCTCTAGGCGTGGGACAGTACACTGAAGCTTTCTTT
cdr3_aa: CASSLALGVGQYTEAFF

d_call: TRBD1
j_call: TRBJ2-2
clone_size: once
v_call: TRBV2
cdr3_nt: TGTGCCAGCAGTCCCGACAGGGGGCAGGGGGAGCTGTTTTTT
cdr3_aa: CASSPDRGQGELFF

d_call: NA
j_call: TRBJ2-1
clone_size: NA
v_call: TRBV6-6
cdr3_nt: TGTGCCAGCAGTTATTCGGTGACAGGAGGCTACAATGAGCAGTTCTTC
cdr3_aa: CASSYSVTGGYNEQFF

d_call: NA
j_call: TRBJ2-2
clone_size: NA
v_call: TRBV29-1
cdr3_nt: TGCAGCGTGGTGGACAGCACCGGGGAGCTGTTTTTT
cdr3_aa: CSVVDSTGELFF

d_call: TRBD1
j_call: TRBJ1-4
clone_size: NA
v_call: TRBV7-9
cdr3_nt: TGTGCCAGCAGCGGGGGACAGACTAATGAAAAACTGTTTTTT
cdr3_aa: CASSGGQTNEKLFF

d_call: NA
j_call: TRBJ2-2
clone_size: NA
v_call: TRBV7-2
cdr3_nt: TGTGCCAGCAGCTTAGGGGTCGGGACGAACACCGGGGAGCTGTTTTTT
cdr3_aa: CASSLGVGTNTGELFF

d_call: NA
j_call: TRBJ2-1
clone_size: NA
v_call: TRBV7-9
cdr3_nt: TGTGCCAGCAGCTTGCAGGCCACCTACAATGAGCAGTTCTTC
cdr3_aa: CASSLQATYNEQFF

d_call: NA
j_call: TRBJ2-1
clone_size: NA
v_call: TRBV12-5
cdr3_nt: TGTGCTAGTGGCCGTTCATCCAGAAATGAGCAGTTCTTC
cdr3_aa: CASGRSSRNEQFF

d_call: NA
j_call: TRBJ1-2
clone_size: once
v_call: TRBV2
cdr3_nt: TGTGCCAGCAGTGAATCGTATGGCTACACCTTC
cdr3_aa: CASSESYGYTF

d_call: NA
j_call: TRBJ1-2
clone_size: NA
v_call: TRBV2
cdr3_nt: TGTGCCAGCAGTCCAGGGTTGGTAAGCTATGGCTACACCTTC
cdr3_aa: CASSPGLVSYGYTF

d_call: NA
j_call: TRBJ1-2
clone_size: NA
v_call: TRBV19
cdr3_nt: TGTGCCAGTAGTAAAGGGCAGGGGAACTATGGCTACACCTTC
cdr3_aa: CASSKGQGNYGYTF

d_call: TRBD1
j_call: TRBJ2-2
clone_size: once
v_call: TRBV7-2
cdr3_nt: TGTGCCAGCAGCTTGGACAGGGCAACCGGGGAGCTGTTTTTT
cdr3_aa: CASSLDRATGELFF

d_call: TRBD2
j_call: TRBJ2-2
clone_size: NA
v_call: TRBV19
cdr3_nt: TGTGCCAGTAGTATGACTAGCGGGACGAACACCGGGGAGCTGTTTTTT
cdr3_aa: CASSMTSGTNTGELFF

d_call: NA
j_call: TRBJ1-2
clone_size: NA
v_call: TRBV18
cdr3_nt: TGTGCCAGCTCCCCCGAGGGTGTTTCTCCCTATGGCTACACCTTC
cdr3_aa: CASSPEGVSPYGYTF

d_call: NA
j_call: TRBJ2-5
clone_size: NA
v_call: TRBV7-2
cdr3_nt: TGTGCCAGCAGCTTAGCGTACGCAGCGGAGACCCAGTACTTC
cdr3_aa: CASSLAYAAETQYF

d_call: NA
j_call: TRBJ1-6
clone_size: NA
v_call: TRBV27
cdr3_nt: TGTGCCAGCAGTTTATGGGCAGGAAGCTCCTATAATTCACCCCTCCACTTT
cdr3_aa: CASSLWAGSSYNSPLHF

d_call: TRBD1
j_call: TRBJ1-1
clone_size: once
v_call: TRBV18
cdr3_nt: TGTGCCAGCTCACCCGCGGACAGGTGGGGAGAAGCTTTCTTT
cdr3_aa: CASSPADRWGEAFF

d_call: NA
j_call: TRBJ2-1
clone_size: few
v_call: TRBV27
cdr3_nt: TGTGCCAGCAGTGAACCTCCTGACGTAGGGCCGGGAGAGCAGTTCTTC
cdr3_aa: CASSEPPDVGPGEQFF

d_call: TRBD1
j_call: TRBJ2-2
clone_size: few
v_call: TRBV7-8
cdr3_nt: TGTGCCAGCAGCTTATATGGGACAGGGTCCACCGGGGAGCTGTTTTTT
cdr3_aa: CASSLYGTGSTGELFF

d_call: TRBD1
j_call: TRBJ1-1
clone_size: NA
v_call: TRBV6-5
cdr3_nt: TGTGCCAGCAGTTTCCTACAGGGGGGTGAAGCTTTCTTT
cdr3_aa: CASSFLQGGEAFF

d_call: NA
j_call: TRBJ2-2
clone_size: NA
v_call: TRBV7-9
cdr3_nt: TGTGCCAGCAGCTCCTTTCTTACGGAGACGAACACCGGGGAGCTGTTTTTT
cdr3_aa: CASSSFLTETNTGELFF

d_call: NA
j_call: TRBJ1-5
clone_size: NA
v_call: TRBV7-2
cdr3_nt: TGTGCCAGCACCTGGCCCGGAGGTGAGCAGCCCCAGCATTTT
cdr3_aa: CASTWPGGEQPQHF

d_call: TRBD1
j_call: TRBJ1-2
clone_size: NA
v_call: TRBV6-5
cdr3_nt: TGTGCCAGCAGTTACTCGGGACAGTCCTATGGCTACACCTTC
cdr3_aa: CASSYSGQSYGYTF

d_call: NA
j_call: TRBJ1-1
clone_size: NA
v_call: TRBV11-2
cdr3_nt: TGTGCCAGCAGCCGGCCCAGGGAAACAGTGAACACTGAAGCTTTCTTT
cdr3_aa: CASSRPRETVNTEAFF

d_call: NA
j_call: TRBJ1-2
clone_size: NA
v_call: TRBV28
cdr3_nt: TGTGCCAGTGGACAGCCCTATGGCTACACCTTC
cdr3_aa: CASGQPYGYTF